These 29 T cell receptor beta chains came from one sample sequenced in a study of blood T cell repertoires in COVID-19. Only in-frame clones appear in the TCRdb table, and some are missing; sequencing was by immunoSEQ multiplex PCR. Here the sample spans tens of thousands of clones, around 89% being singletons. Sample: peripheral blood. These receptors came from a man over 45 with COVID-19, enrolled during active disease.

The rearrangement joins TRBV6-1 to TRBJ2-5, with a tentative D call TRBD2 (7 bases). V was cut by 2 bases and J by 4 bases, with 23 bases left in between. The CDR3 contains 18 residues. Germline V CDR1 and CDR2: MNHNS, SASEGT. The CDR3 spells CASSELRLIGGEGETQYF. CDR3 in DNA: TGTGCCAGCAGTGAACTTCGGTTAATAGGGGGGGAGGGAGAGACCCAGTACTTC.

The chain uses TRBV28 and TRBJ1-2; D is unclear. V was trimmed by 2 bases and J by 8 bases, leaving 9 bases between them. Germline loops: CDR1 MDHEN, CDR2 SYDVKM. The CDR3 spans 12 residues. This CDR3 is CASSLAAGGYTF. In DNA, the CDR3 is TGTGCCAGCAGTTTAGCAGCGGGGGGCTACACCTTC.

The chain is built from TRBV7-2 and TRBJ2-7; maybe TRBD1 (5 bases). V was trimmed by 1 base and J by 4 bases, leaving 11 bases between them. Germline assignment: CDR1 SGHTA and CDR2 FQGNSA. The CDR3 is 14 residues long. CDR3 sequence reads: CASSLVVREYEQYF. CDR3 nucleotide sequence: TGTGCCAGCAGCTTAGTCGTCAGGGAATACGAGCAGTACTTC.

The chain recombines TRBV6-1 with TRBJ1-2; D perhaps matches TRBD1 (5 bases). Germline CDR1 and CDR2: MNHNS and SASEGT. The germline V and J ends were trimmed by 1 base and 1 base, with 7 bases remaining between them. The CDR3 covers 14 residues. The CDR3 spells CASSEGGLNYGYTF. CDR3 coding DNA: TGTGCCAGCAGTGAAGGGGGCCTTAACTATGGCTACACCTTC.

V usage is TRBV5-4 and J usage is TRBJ1-4; 7 positions agree with TRBD1. The V gene's germline CDR1 is SGHNT and CDR2 YYREEE (reference sequence). This CDR3 has 15 amino acids. J lost 0 bases, V lost 5 bases, and 4 bases had no gene match. The CDR3 protein is CASREGQSTNEKLFF. The CDR3 nucleotides are TGTGCCAGCAGAGAGGGACAGTCAACTAATGAAAAACTGTTTTTT.

This clone was recorded only once. The gene calls are TRBV19 and TRBJ1-5; maybe TRBD1 (6 bases). The length of the CDR3 is 14 residues. Deletions cut 6 bases from V and 3 bases from J, with 12 bases between. Germline V gene data show CDR1 as LNHDA and CDR2 as SQIVND (reference sequence). For the CDR3, the DNA is TGTGCCAGTAGCCAAACAGGGCCCAATCAGCCCCAGCATTTT. Residues: CASSQTGPNQPQHF.

This chain links TRBV3-1 (or the pseudogene TRBV3-2) with TRBJ1-6; no definite D call. Trimming shortened V by 1 base and J by 3 bases, and 13 bases separated the two germline ends. CDR3 length: 17 amino acids. Germline V CDR1 and CDR2: LGHDT, YNNKEL (reference sequence). CDR3 sequence reads: CASSQVLLAHYNSPLHF. DNA for the CDR3: TGTGCCAGCAGCCAAGTCCTCTTGGCCCACTATAATTCACCCCTCCACTTT.

The chain recombines TRBV2 with TRBJ1-5; 8 nucleotides line up with TRBD1. The CDR3 sequence is 14 residues long. Germline V gives CDR1 SNHLY, CDR2 FYNNEI. Germline trimming cut 4 bases from V and 1 base from J; bases unmatched to any gene: 0. In nucleotides, the CDR3 is TGTGCCAGCAGTGGGGACAGGAGCAATCAGCCCCAGCATTTT. It codes for CASSGDRSNQPQHF.

V is TRBV5-1 and J is TRBJ2-2; 9 nucleotides agree with TRBD1. With V trimmed by 4 bases and J by 5 bases, 6 bases remained unmatched. The CDR3 runs to 15 residues. Germline values: CDR1 SGHRS, CDR2 YFSETQ. The CDR3 nucleotides are TGCGCCAGCAGCATCCTGACAGGGGGAACCGGGGAGCTGTTTTTT. Translation: CASSILTGGTGELFF.

The chain is built from TRBV19 and TRBJ1-3; TRBD1 is a possible D gene (5 bases). This CDR3 region has 14 residues. With 7 bases removed from V and 1 base from J, the gap between germline ends came to 11 bases. From germline, CDR1 is LNHDA and CDR2 SQIVND (reference sequence). CDR3 residues: CASTRGGSGNTIYF. In DNA, the CDR3 is TGTGCCAGTACTCGCGGGGGTTCTGGAAACACCATATATTTT.

The V gene is TRBV5-6, the J gene TRBJ2-7, with TRBD1 matching over 7 bases. V lost 4 bases to trimming and J lost 4 bases; unmatched junction nucleotides: 5. This CDR3 comprises 13 residues. Per germline, CDR1 SGHDT and CDR2 YYEEEE. The CDR3: CASSPGTEYEQYF. CDR3 nucleotides: TGTGCCAGCAGCCCCGGGACAGAGTACGAGCAGTACTTC.

The chain carries TRBV5-8 and TRBJ1-6; 10 nucleotides align to TRBD1. The junction had 6 bases not matched to a gene; V was cut back by 4 bases and J by 5 bases. From germline, CDR1 is SGHTS and CDR2 YDEGEE. The CDR3 runs to 16 residues. CDR3: CASSDGTGANNSPLHF. The CDR3 DNA is TGTGCCAGCAGCGATGGGACAGGGGCTAATAATTCACCCCTCCACTTT.

This clone was counted once. The chain joins TRBV27 to TRBJ2-7; maybe TRBD2 (5 bases). V lost 6 bases to trimming and J lost 5 bases, with 8 bases between them. Germline V lookup: CDR1 MNHEY, CDR2 SMNVEV (reference sequence). The CDR3 extends over 11 amino acids. The CDR3 sequence is CASSFGNEQYF. The CDR3 coding sequence is TGTGCCAGCAGCTTCGGGAACGAGCAGTACTTC.

V and J are TRBV4-2 and TRBJ1-1; D is possibly TRBD1 (5 bases). Trimming took 0 bases from V and 3 from J, leaving 11 bases between them. The CDR3 sequence is 15 residues long. Germline CDR1 and CDR2: LGHNA and YNFKEQ. CDR3: CASSQESGGYTEAFF. CDR3 bases: TGTGCCAGCAGCCAAGAATCCGGGGGGTACACTGAAGCTTTCTTT.

This clone was observed once. The J gene is TRBJ1-2, the V gene TRBV2; D perhaps matches TRBD1 (5 bases). Trimming stripped 3 bases from V and 7 bases from J, with 15 bases between. The CDR3 is 14 amino acids. Germline-derived CDR1 and CDR2 are SNHLY and FYNNEI. The CDR3 spells CASSELAGKGGYTF. CDR3 DNA sequence: TGTGCCAGCAGTGAGTTAGCAGGGAAGGGTGGCTACACCTTC.

This rearrangement joins TRBV5-4 to TRBJ1-1; no clear D gene. CDR1 and CDR2 from the germline V gene are SGHNT and YYREEE (reference sequence). CDR3 length equals 15 residues. Trimming left V 4 bases short and J 0 bases short, with 13 bases between. The CDR3 loop is CASSPKREVNTEAFF. The DNA for the CDR3 is TGTGCCAGCAGCCCGAAGAGGGAAGTGAACACTGAAGCTTTCTTT.

The J gene is TRBJ2-1, the V gene TRBV5-1; 8 bases fit TRBD1. The germline gives CDR1 SGHRS, CDR2 YFSETQ. There are 18 residues in the CDR3. V shed 4 bases, J shed 2 bases, and the junction held 14 bases outside the gene matches. The CDR3 DNA sequence: TGCGCCAGCAGCCCCCCCATTTTACCGACAGGGGCCTACAATGAGCAGTTCTTC. The encoded protein is CASSPPILPTGAYNEQFF.

The V call is TRBV7-9, the J call TRBJ2-7; D possibly corresponds to TRBD1 (6 bases). The CDR3 loop spans 13 amino acids. V was trimmed by 7 bases and J by 3 bases, leaving 13 bases between them. CDR1 and CDR2 (germline): SEHNR, FQNEAQ (reference sequence). In DNA, the CDR3 is TGTGCCAGCATAGGGGACACGGTCTACGAGCAGTACTTC. It encodes CASIGDTVYEQYF.

V usage is TRBV2 and J usage is TRBJ1-5; D gene unclear. The CDR3 is made up of 15 amino acids. CDR1 and CDR2 from the germline V gene are SNHLY and FYNNEI. V lost 5 bases and J 7 bases, leaving 18 bases between the germline ends. CDR3 in amino acids: CASSKTGRVEQPQHF. Here the CDR3 DNA reads TGTGCCAGCAGTAAAACGGGGAGGGTGGAACAGCCCCAGCATTTT.

V gene TRBV9 combines with J gene TRBJ2-2; D possibly corresponds to TRBD1 (5 bases). The ends were cut back, 3 bases at V and 2 bases at J, with 14 bases in the middle. Germline values: CDR1 SGDLS, CDR2 YYNGEE. This CDR3 comprises 16 residues. The chain's CDR3 is CASSEDTFFNTGELFF. As DNA, the CDR3 is TGTGCCAGCAGCGAGGACACGTTTTTTAACACCGGGGAGCTGTTTTTT. Using reference TRBV9 and TRBJ2-2 for the parts outside the CDR3, the full variable domain is DSGVTQTPKHLITATGQRVTLRCSPRSGDLSVYWYQQSLDQGLQFLIQYYNGEERAKGNILERFSAQQFPDLHSELNLSSLELGDSALYFCASSEDTFFNTGELFFGEGSRLTVL.

V usage is TRBV19 and J usage is TRBJ1-2, with 8 nucleotides matching TRBD1. Unmatched junction bases numbered 6, after V lost 4 bases and J lost 5 bases. Germline CDR1 reads LNHDA; CDR2 reads SQIVND (reference sequence). CDR3 length: 14 amino acids. For the CDR3, the DNA is TGTGCCAGTAGTACAGGGGGCGCGAGGTATGGCTACACCTTC. Translation: CASSTGGARYGYTF. The full variable domain, in which reference TRBV19 and TRBJ1-2 provide the parts outside the CDR3, is DGGITQSPKYLFRKEGQNVTLSCEQNLNHDAMYWYRQDPGQGLRLIYYSQIVNDFQKGDIAEGYSVSREKKESFPLTVTSAQKNPTAFYLCASSTGGARYGYTFGSGTRLTVV.

The chain carries TRBV2 and TRBJ1-4; 11 nucleotides align to TRBD1. Trimming removed 6 bases from V and 7 bases from J; junction bases left unmatched: 7. CDR3 length equals 15 residues. Germline V gene sequence: CDR1 SNHLY, CDR2 FYNNEI. The DNA of the CDR3 is TGTGCCAGCAGAGACCCGGGACAGGGGGTTGAAAAACTGTTTTTT. It codes for CASRDPGQGVEKLFF.

The chain combines TRBV9 with TRBJ2-2; 12 positions agree with TRBD2. This CDR3 contains 15 residues. The V and J ends lost 7 bases and 4 bases, in that order; junction bases with no gene match: 5. Germline CDR1 reads SGDLS; CDR2 reads YYNGEE. As DNA, the CDR3 is TGTGCCAGCTGCCGGACTAGCGGGGCCACCGGGGAGCTGTTTTTT. This translates into CASCRTSGATGELFF.

The chain's CDR3 is CAWSVVGGRALHF. The CDR3 DNA reads TGTGCCTGGAGTGTAGTCGGAGGACGGGCCCTCCACTTT. V usage is TRBV30 and J usage is TRBJ1-6; D gene ambiguous. Germline CDR1 reads GTSNPN; CDR2 reads SVGIG (reference sequence). This CDR3 is 13 amino acids long. Trimming removed 0 bases from V and 14 bases from J, with 14 bases in between.

This chain joins TRBV5-1 and TRBJ2-1; 10 positions agree with TRBD2. CDR1 SGHRS and CDR2 YFSETQ come from the germline V gene. This CDR3 comprises 15 residues. The J segment lost 6 bases and the V segment lost 9 bases, leaving 12 bases of the junction unmatched. This chain's CDR3 is CATRMTSGQSNEQFF. The CDR3 nucleotides read TGCGCCACCCGGATGACTAGCGGGCAGTCCAATGAGCAGTTCTTC.

V is TRBV6-5 and J is TRBJ2-7; D perhaps matches TRBD1 (5 bases). The CDR3 length is 13 residues. Germline assignment: CDR1 MNHEY and CDR2 SVGAGI. V gave up 6 bases and J gave up 2 bases, with 11 bases separating them. CDR3 loop: CASRDTLAYEQYF. DNA of the CDR3: TGTGCCAGCAGGGACACTCTTGCCTACGAGCAGTACTTC.

The rearrangement links TRBV7-9 to TRBJ2-7; TRBD1 aligns across 9 bases. CDR1 and CDR2 from the germline V gene are SEHNR and FQNEAQ (reference sequence). V gave up 6 bases and J gave up 3 bases; unmatched junction bases: 6. This CDR3 spans 14 amino acids. The CDR3: CASRAQGANYEQYF. The DNA for the CDR3 is TGTGCCAGCAGAGCACAGGGGGCTAACTACGAGCAGTACTTC.

In this sample, this clone turned up once. This chain links TRBV27 with TRBJ2-7; 8 bases map to TRBD2. Losses at the gene ends were 0 bases for V and 2 bases for J; bases not matched to a gene: 3. The length of the CDR3 is 15 residues. Looked up from germline, CDR1 is MNHEY and CDR2 is SMNVEV (reference sequence). The CDR3 sequence is CASSLSSGVAYEQYF. Written as DNA, the CDR3 is TGTGCCAGCAGTTTATCTAGCGGGGTAGCCTACGAGCAGTACTTC.

This clone was seen more than once but under ten times. V is TRBV7-9 and J is TRBJ1-3; 8 nucleotides match TRBD1. Germline CDR1 and CDR2: SEHNR and FQNEAQ (reference sequence). With V trimmed by 5 bases and J by 2 bases, 2 bases remained unmatched. There are 14 residues in the CDR3. CDR3 in DNA: TGTGCCAGCAGCCCGGACAGGGCTGGAAACACCATATATTTT. This codes for CASSPDRAGNTIYF.